One sample yielded the 23 T cell receptor beta chains listed below, sequenced in a study of early T cells in non-severe SARS-CoV-2 infection (dated by TCRdb to about 2021). The library was prepared using 5' RACE. Sequencer: NextSeq 500. TCRdb took the public reads, trimmed them with fastp at Q25, ran MiXCR for clone calling and kept in-frame beta chains. Records with the same CDR3 protein are collapsed into one entry carrying the most frequent genes and DNA. The sample profile shows about 38,000 distinct CDR3 sequences; over 3.5% of them were found once. 15% to 20% of the sample comes from the top ten. What was sequenced was whole blood. The receptors come from an adult who was a healthcare worker with PCR-confirmed SARS-CoV-2 infection or an uninfected control (not recorded which).

In its sample, this clonotype was seen many times. The rearrangement links TRBV7-9 to TRBJ2-3; D unresolved. Trimming removed 1 base at V and 0 bases at J, with 8 bases between. Germline assignment: CDR1 SEHNR and CDR2 FQNEAQ (reference sequence). The CDR3 loop spans 15 amino acids. CDR3 residues: CASSLDSPSTDTQYF. CDR3 coding DNA: TGTGCCAGCAGCTTAGACTCGCCTAGCACAGATACGCAGTATTTT. Supplemented by reference TRBV7-9 and TRBJ2-3, the full variable domain reads DTGVSQNPRHKITKRGQNVTFRCDPISEHNRLYWYRQTLGQGPEFLTYFQNEAQLEKSRLLSDRFSAERPKGSFSTLEIQRTEQGDSAMYLCASSLDSPSTDTQYFGPGTRLTVL.

The genes are TRBV4-1 and TRBJ2-2; a possible D gene is TRBD2 (5 bases). V was shortened by 6 bases and J by 7 bases, with 9 bases between the two germline ends. CDR1 is MGHRA, CDR2 YSYEKL, per germline. This CDR3 contains 12 residues. The CDR3 bases are TGCGCCAGCAGTCAACTAGTCGGGGAGCTGTTTTTT. Its translation: CASSQLVGELFF.

This clonotype has just a few counts. The chain uses TRBV3-1 and TRBJ2-7, with D possibly TRBD2 on 5 matching bases. Trimming cost V 1 base and J 1 base, with 11 bases left between them. Germline V lookup: CDR1 LGHDT, CDR2 YNNKEL (reference sequence). This CDR3 spans 15 amino acids. The CDR3 sequence: CASSQVLGGSYEQYF. In nucleotides, the CDR3 is TGTGCCAGCAGCCAAGTTCTCGGAGGATCCTACGAGCAGTACTTC.

The gene calls are TRBV5-1 and TRBJ2-3; D unresolved. This CDR3 has 15 residues. Trimming shortened V by 4 bases and J by 3 bases, and 15 bases separated the two germline ends. Germline CDR1 is SGHRS and CDR2 is YFSETQ. Here the CDR3 reads CASSQDGATTDTQYF. DNA for the CDR3: TGCGCCAGCAGCCAGGACGGAGCGACGACAGATACGCAGTATTTT.

This clonotype was seen a few times. The chain joins TRBV5-1 to TRBJ1-1; TRBD1 is a possible D gene (6 bases). The CDR3 loop spans 15 amino acids. Trimming cost V 4 bases and J 1 base, with 14 bases left between them. Germline values: CDR1 SGHRS, CDR2 YFSETQ. CDR3 residues: CASSVTGQSNTEAFF. The DNA for the CDR3 is TGCGCCAGCAGCGTGACTGGACAGTCGAACACTGAAGCTTTCTTT.

The V and J genes are TRBV7-9 and TRBJ1-4; D not certain. Deletions cut 1 base from V and 4 bases from J, with 7 bases between. The germline CDR1 and CDR2 sequences are SEHNR and FQNEAQ (reference sequence). The CDR3 sequence is 14 residues long. CDR3 nucleotide sequence: TGTGCCAGCAGCTTAGATAGCTTTAATGAAAAACTGTTTTTT. Its translation is CASSLDSFNEKLFF.

The rearrangement uses TRBV4-1 and TRBJ2-3, with a weak D call TRBD2 (5 bases). There are 15 residues in the CDR3. Germline assignment: CDR1 MGHRA and CDR2 YSYEKL. The germline V and J ends were trimmed by 1 base and 2 bases, with 10 bases remaining between them. In nucleotides, the CDR3 is TGCGCCAGCAGCCAAGGGGCGGGCTACACAGATACGCAGTATTTT. Protein product: CASSQGAGYTDTQYF.

This clonotype has at least ten counts. The chain is built from TRBV30 and TRBJ1-1; D uncertain. Germline CDR1 GTSNPN, CDR2 SVGIG (reference sequence). V dropped 3 bases and J dropped 0 bases, with 11 bases sitting between them. This CDR3 has 14 residues. CDR3 amino acids: CAWRITAMNTEAFF. In DNA, the CDR3 is TGTGCCTGGAGGATTACAGCCATGAACACTGAAGCTTTCTTT.

This clonotype was seen many times. The chain has TRBV12-3 or TRBV12-4 and TRBJ2-3; TRBD1 aligns across 8 bases. The CDR3 runs to 14 residues. V trimming: 6 bases; J trimming: 2 bases; junction bases outside the gene matches: 4. The CDR3 bases are TGTGCCAGCAGCCCGGGACAGGTCACAGATACGCAGTATTTT. The encoded protein is CASSPGQVTDTQYF.

The table lists this clonotype with a few counts. The genes are TRBV27 and TRBJ1-2; a possible D gene is TRBD1 (5 bases). The length of the CDR3 is 13 residues. The germline V and J ends were trimmed by 0 bases and 8 bases, with 10 bases remaining between them. Germline V gives CDR1 MNHEY, CDR2 SMNVEV (reference sequence). CDR3: CASSLSAGKGYTF. The CDR3 nucleotides are TGTGCCAGCAGTTTATCTGCAGGGAAAGGCTACACCTTC.

The CDR3 DNA sequence: TGTGCCAGCAGCTCAAGACTAGTTACCGGGGAGCTGTTTTTT. It is translated as CASSSRLVTGELFF. V is TRBV5-5 and J is TRBJ2-2; possibly TRBD2 for D (6 bases). CDR1 is SGHKS and CDR2 is YYEKEE in the germline V gene (reference sequence). The CDR3 length is 14 residues. Trimming cost V 3 bases and J 5 bases, with 11 bases left between them.

This clonotype was seen many times. This sequence joins TRBV4-1 and TRBJ1-5; possibly TRBD1 for D (6 bases). V lost 4 bases and J lost 1, with 17 bases in between. The length of the CDR3 is 17 residues. CDR1 and CDR2 from the germline V gene are MGHRA and YSYEKL. The CDR3 spells CASSPRTALRSNQPQHF. DNA for the CDR3: TGCGCCAGCAGCCCACGGACAGCGCTCAGGAGCAATCAGCCCCAGCATTTT.

This clonotype appeared many times. This chain connects TRBV29-1 to TRBJ2-2; 7 positions agree with TRBD1. From germline, CDR1 is SQVTM and CDR2 ANQGSEA. This CDR3 has 13 residues. J was trimmed by 6 bases and V by 5 bases; bases with no gene match: 6. CDR3 sequence (DNA): TGCAGCGTTAGGGGACAGAGCTCCGGGGAGCTGTTTTTT. Its translation is CSVRGQSSGELFF.

This clonotype appeared many times. V gene TRBV6-5 combines with J gene TRBJ2-1; no definite D call. With 0 bases removed from V and 0 bases from J, the gap between germline ends came to 6 bases. The CDR3 has 15 amino acids. Looked up from germline, CDR1 is MNHEY and CDR2 is SVGAGI. The CDR3 protein is CASSYSFRSYNEQFF. The DNA for the CDR3 is TGTGCCAGCAGTTACTCCTTCCGCTCCTACAATGAGCAGTTCTTC.

In its sample, this clonotype was seen many times. The chain uses TRBV12-3 or TRBV12-4 and TRBJ1-2, with 7 nucleotides matching TRBD1. V lost 6 bases and J lost 4; bases outside the gene matches: 8. The CDR3 is 14 residues long. The CDR3, as DNA: TGTGCCAGCAGGTCCTCTGGGACAGCCTATGGCTACACCTTC. Residues: CASRSSGTAYGYTF.

In its sample, this clonotype was seen a few times. The chain combines TRBV7-8 with TRBJ2-7, with TRBD2 matching over 14 bases. Germline values: CDR1 SGHVS, CDR2 FQNEAQ. V shed 0 bases, J shed 0 bases, and the junction held 7 bases outside the gene matches. The CDR3 is made up of 19 amino acids. CDR3: CASSLAPGTSGSSSYEQYF. CDR3 DNA sequence: TGTGCCAGCAGCTTAGCCCCAGGGACTAGCGGGAGTAGCTCCTACGAGCAGTACTTC.

This clonotype has ten or more counts. The chain couples TRBV9 to TRBJ2-1, with 7 bases identical to TRBD2. The CDR3 spans 15 residues. The ends lost 6 bases at V and 5 bases at J; junction bases unmatched: 11. Germline V lookup: CDR1 SGDLS, CDR2 YYNGEE. CDR3 bases: TGTGCCAGCACGTTAGGCGGGAGATCTAACAATGAGCAGTTCTTC. Translation gives CASTLGGRSNNEQFF.

This clonotype was recorded at least ten times. The genes are TRBV18 and TRBJ1-1; weak D call: TRBD1 (6 bases). The V and J ends lost 0 bases and 4 bases respectively, with 6 bases between them. The CDR3 length is 13 residues. Germline CDR1 KGHSH, CDR2 LQKENI. In nucleotides, the CDR3 is TGTGCCAGCTCACCACCGACAGGCACTGAAGCTTTCTTT. This codes for CASSPPTGTEAFF. Complete variable domain (other parts from reference TRBV18 and TRBJ1-1): NAGVMQNPRHLVRRRGQEARLRCSPMKGHSHVYWYRQLPEEGLKFMVYLQKENIIDESGMPKERFSAEFPKEGPSILRIQQVVRGDSAAYFCASSPPTGTEAFFGQGTRLTVV.

The rearrangement uses TRBV5-1 and TRBJ2-1, with D perhaps matching TRBD1 or TRBD2 (6 bases each). The CDR3 length is 14 residues. Trimming removed 2 bases at V and 5 bases at J, with 11 bases between. The germline CDR1 and CDR2 sequences are SGHRS and YFSETQ. CDR3 DNA sequence: TGCGCCAGCAGCTTAACGGGGGACAACAATGAGCAGTTCTTC. Translated: CASSLTGDNNEQFF. Drawing the rest from reference TRBV5-1 and TRBJ2-1, the complete variable domain is KAGVTQTPRYLIKTRGQQVTLSCSPISGHRSVSWYQQTPGQGLQFLFEYFSETQRNKGNFPGRFSGRQFSNSRSEMNVSTLELGDSALYLCASSLTGDNNEQFFGPGTRLTVL.

The V and J genes are TRBV7-7 and TRBJ2-1; 8 bases agree with TRBD1. CDR1 and CDR2 from the germline V gene are SSHAT and FNYEAQ (reference sequence). The V segment lost 3 bases and the J segment 14 bases; nucleotides outside the gene matches: 6. The CDR3 length is 12 residues. The CDR3 DNA reads as TGTGCCAGCAGCTTTGGGGACAGGTGGAAGTTCTTC. Protein: CASSFGDRWKFF.

The table lists this clonotype with many counts. The CDR3 reads CASSRTGSLTDTQYF. CDR3 nucleotides: TGTGCCAGCAGCCGAACGGGGAGCTTAACAGATACGCAGTATTTT. This sequence joins TRBV7-8 and TRBJ2-3; tentatively, D is TRBD2 (5 bases). CDR1 and CDR2 from the germline V gene are SGHVS and FQNEAQ. Trimming shortened V by 5 bases and J by 3 bases, and 15 bases separated the two germline ends. The CDR3 runs to 15 residues.

This clonotype was observed a handful of times. The V call is TRBV4-1, the J call TRBJ2-5; D remains unclear. The CDR3 loop spans 14 amino acids. Germline V CDR1 and CDR2: MGHRA, YSYEKL. Trimming stripped 1 base from V and 4 bases from J, with 10 bases between. The CDR3 bases are TGCGCCAGCAGCCAAGTCCTACTTGGAGAGACCCAGTACTTC. Translation gives CASSQVLLGETQYF.

The chain is built from TRBV30 and TRBJ2-5; TRBD1 matches at 7 bases. CDR1 is GTSNPN, CDR2 SVGIG, per germline (reference sequence). The trim removed 0 bases at V and 5 bases at J, leaving 3 bases unmatched. CDR3 length: 13 amino acids. Written as DNA, the CDR3 is TGTGCCTGGAGTGTAACAGGGGAGGAGACCCAGTACTTC. This translates into CAWSVTGEETQYF.